This T cell receptor (beta chain) derives from a study of technical replicates of blood from four donors. The germline gives CDR1 SGDLS, CDR2 YYNGEE. Trimming left V 8 bases short and J 2 bases short, with 12 bases between. The CDR3 is made up of 13 amino acids. The table came from immunoSEQ multiplex PCR; TCRdb's copy has only in-frame clones and leaves some out. The sample carries under 80,000 clones, roughly 86% recorded once. The V gene is TRBV9, the J gene TRBJ2-3; D is ambiguous. This clonotype was obtained from a human donor in good health. Some clones in this sample may be carry-over from other donors' samples. What was sequenced was PBMCs. This CDR3 is CARSGSDTDTQYF. CDR3 sequence (DNA): TGTGCCAGATCCGGGTCAGACACAGATACGCAGTATTTT.